This passage covers 26 T cell receptor beta chains from one sample sequenced in a study of blood T cell repertoires in COVID-19 (TCRdb year 2020). Preparation of the library involved the immunoSEQ multiplex PCR assay. In its TCRdb copy, this immuneACCESS table keeps in-frame sequences only and misses some clones. Where compared with another copy, unresolved V genes explain less than half of these, and the others have no known cause. Recorded for this sample are about 260,000 clones; around 87% of them occurred a single time. The ten biggest clones cover about 1.6% of the sample. The source material was peripheral blood. The origin of the receptors is a woman aged 35 to 49 who had recovered from COVID-19.

The J gene is TRBJ2-7, the V gene TRBV27; no reliable D call. V shed 0 bases and J shed 3 bases, with 6 bases lying between them. CDR1 is MNHEY, CDR2 SMNVEV, per germline (reference sequence). CDR3 length: 13 residues. This CDR3 reads CASSLSNSYEQYF. CDR3 DNA sequence: TGTGCCAGCAGTTTATCGAATAGCTACGAGCAGTACTTC.

V is TRBV12-3 or TRBV12-4 and J is TRBJ1-6; 7 bases are a match to TRBD1. The CDR3 is 13 amino acids. J lost 5 bases, V lost 6 bases, and 1 base had no gene match. The CDR3 DNA reads TGTGCCAGCAGAGGACAGGATAATTCACCCCTCCACTTT. Translated, it gives CASRGQDNSPLHF.

With respect to this clone: Distinct nucleotide sequences in the sample also encode this CDR3. The genes are TRBV27 and TRBJ1-2; D gene ambiguous. This CDR3 is 13 amino acids long. Germline V lookup: CDR1 MNHEY, CDR2 SMNVEV (reference sequence). Trimming left V 3 bases short and J 2 bases short, with 7 bases between. The CDR3 DNA is TGTGCCAGCAGTTTCCGAGGGAACTATGGCTACACCTTC. Protein product: CASSFRGNYGYTF.

V is TRBV3-1 (or the pseudogene TRBV3-2) and J is TRBJ2-7; 10 nucleotides line up with TRBD1. V shed 3 bases, J shed 0 bases, and the junction held 8 bases outside the gene matches. Germline V CDR1 and CDR2: LGHDT, YNNKEL (reference sequence). The CDR3 has 17 residues. CDR3 sequence reads: CASSHLTGTGVSYEQYF. As DNA, the CDR3 is TGTGCCAGCAGCCACCTTACCGGGACAGGGGTCTCCTACGAGCAGTACTTC.

The chain uses TRBV9 and TRBJ1-4; 12 bases map to TRBD1. In germline, CDR1 is SGDLS, CDR2 YYNGEE. CDR3 length: 14 amino acids. V trimming: 4 bases; J trimming: 8 bases; junction bases outside the gene matches: 3. This CDR3 reads CASSQGQGAEKLFF. In DNA, the CDR3 is TGTGCCAGCAGCCAGGGACAGGGGGCCGAAAAACTGTTTTTT. The whole variable domain, remainder taken from reference TRBV9 and TRBJ1-4, is DSGVTQTPKHLITATGQRVTLRCSPRSGDLSVYWYQQSLDQGLQFLIQYYNGEERAKGNILERFSAQQFPDLHSELNLSSLELGDSALYFCASSQGQGAEKLFFGSGTQLSVL.

The J gene is TRBJ2-5, the V gene TRBV2, with D possibly TRBD2 on 7 matching bases. Germline V CDR1 and CDR2: SNHLY, FYNNEI. V lost 4 bases to trimming and J lost 5 bases, with 17 bases between them. The CDR3 loop spans 15 amino acids. CDR3 sequence reads: CASSGGGATWETQYF. CDR3 DNA: TGTGCCAGCAGTGGGGGGGGCGCCACGTGGGAGACCCAGTACTTC.

This clone was found a few times. The genes are TRBV19 and TRBJ2-7; 7 bases fit TRBD1. V shed 6 bases and J 1 base; nucleotides not matched to a gene: 12. Germline CDR1 LNHDA, CDR2 SQIVND (reference sequence). There are 16 residues in the CDR3. CDR3: CASSPRGTDYSYEQYF. In DNA, the CDR3 is TGTGCCAGTAGCCCCAGGGGGACAGACTATTCCTACGAGCAGTACTTC.

The chain combines TRBV7-9 with TRBJ1-5, with 10 bases fitting TRBD1. V shed 6 bases and J 7 bases; nucleotides not matched to a gene: 9. In germline, CDR1 is SEHNR, CDR2 FQNEAQ (reference sequence). This CDR3 region has 15 residues. The CDR3 is CASSPGTGVYQPQHF. DNA of the CDR3: TGTGCCAGCAGTCCCGGGACAGGGGTATACCAGCCCCAGCATTTT.

This rearrangement joins TRBV3-1 (or the pseudogene TRBV3-2) to TRBJ2-7; D is perhaps TRBD2 (6 bases). The V and J ends lost 5 bases and 4 bases respectively, with 18 bases between them. The CDR3 spans 15 residues. CDR1 LGHDT and CDR2 YNNKEL come from the germline V gene (reference sequence). CDR3 sequence: CASSSRPMGGYEQYF. The DNA of the CDR3 is TGTGCCAGCAGCTCCCGGCCCATGGGGGGATACGAGCAGTACTTC.

The chain carries TRBV27 and TRBJ2-7; 8 bases line up with TRBD2. This CDR3 is 13 amino acids long. Germline V gene sequence: CDR1 MNHEY, CDR2 SMNVEV (reference sequence). The ends lost 5 bases at V and 7 bases at J; junction bases unmatched: 7. The CDR3 DNA follows: TGTGCCAGCAGTCAGACACCGGGGGGGGAGCAGTACTTC. Its protein is CASSQTPGGEQYF.

This chain links TRBV18 with TRBJ1-1; 8 positions match TRBD1. Germline V gene sequence: CDR1 KGHSH, CDR2 LQKENI. The CDR3 is 15 amino acids. J gave up 11 bases and V 4 bases, and 15 bases lay outside the gene matches. The CDR3 DNA is TGTGCCAGCTCACGCTCGACAGGGGAGGTATTAGTGGCTTTCTTT. Protein sequence: CASSRSTGEVLVAFF.

V usage is TRBV6-4 and J usage is TRBJ1-2; 10 positions agree with TRBD1. The CDR3 extends over 13 amino acids. The J segment lost 8 bases and the V segment lost 6 bases, leaving 6 bases of the junction unmatched. Germline-derived CDR1 and CDR2 are MRHNA and SNTAGT. The CDR3 DNA sequence: TGTGCCAGCAGCTCTATGACAGGGGGCGGCTACACCTTC. Its translation is CASSSMTGGGYTF.

This clone was detected only once. This chain connects TRBV5-1 to TRBJ2-7; tentative D call: TRBD1 (6 bases). V dropped 0 bases and J dropped 4 bases, with 17 bases sitting between them. Germline V CDR1 and CDR2: SGHRS, YFSETQ. The CDR3 spans 16 residues. The CDR3: CASSLVTGSRVYEQYF. CDR3 in DNA: TGCGCCAGCAGCTTGGTGACAGGCAGTAGGGTTTACGAGCAGTACTTC.

This chain links TRBV29-1 with TRBJ2-3; 7 bases line up with TRBD1. V shed 3 bases and J 3 bases; nucleotides not matched to a gene: 6. CDR3 length equals 14 residues. The germline CDR1 and CDR2 sequences are SQVTM and ANQGSEA. The CDR3 coding sequence is TGCAGCGTTGATCCGGGACAGATAACAGATACGCAGTATTTT. Translation gives CSVDPGQITDTQYF.

V gene TRBV3-1 (or the pseudogene TRBV3-2) combines with J gene TRBJ2-5; TRBD2 matches at 11 bases. V shed 5 bases and J 9 bases; nucleotides not matched to a gene: 8. This CDR3 spans 14 amino acids. Germline V gene data show CDR1 as LGHDT and CDR2 as YNNKEL (reference sequence). CDR3 nucleotide sequence: TGTGCCAGCAGCTATTCCGGGACTAGCGGCCCCCAGTACTTC. It translates to CASSYSGTSGPQYF.

The rearrangement joins TRBV7-8 to TRBJ1-5; TRBD1 matches 7 bases. This CDR3 comprises 15 residues. V dropped 5 bases and J dropped 1; count of bases not matched to a gene: 5. Germline-derived CDR1 and CDR2 are SGHVS and FQNEAQ. CDR3 residues: CASSPNRGSNQPQHF. The CDR3 coding sequence is TGTGCCAGCAGCCCCAACAGGGGAAGCAATCAGCCCCAGCATTTT.

This clone was detected only once. The rearrangement joins TRBV2 to TRBJ2-5, with TRBD1 matching 8 bases. This CDR3 region has 15 residues. Losses at the gene ends were 3 bases for V and 5 bases for J; bases not matched to a gene: 8. Germline V gene lookup returns CDR1 SNHLY and CDR2 FYNNEI. CDR3 bases: TGTGCCAGCAGTGAGCCGGACAGGGAATGGGAGACCCAGTACTTC. This encodes CASSEPDREWETQYF. The whole variable domain, filled in from reference TRBV2 and TRBJ2-5, reads EPEVTQTPSHQVTQMGQEVILRCVPISNHLYFYWYRQILGQKVEFLVSFYNNEISEKSEIFDDQFSVERPDGSNFTLKIRSTKLEDSAMYFCASSEPDREWETQYFGPGTRLLVL.

The chain has TRBV9 and TRBJ2-1; a weak D match, TRBD1 (6 bases). V lost 3 bases and J 6 bases, leaving 19 bases between the germline ends. Germline loops: CDR1 SGDLS, CDR2 YYNGEE. The length of the CDR3 is 16 residues. CDR3 nucleotides: TGTGCCAGCAGCGGACCCTCAGGGAGAGGGGGCAATGAGCAGTTCTTC. Its translation is CASSGPSGRGGNEQFF.

This chain joins TRBV10-3 and TRBJ1-2, with a weak D call TRBD1 (6 bases). Germline lookup yields CDR1 ENHRY and CDR2 SYGVKD. V dropped 6 bases and J dropped 6 bases, with 17 bases sitting between them. The CDR3 is made up of 14 amino acids. This CDR3 is CAIRGTFVGNGYTF. As DNA, the CDR3 is TGTGCCATCAGGGGGACATTTGTGGGAAATGGCTACACCTTC.

The V call is TRBV30, the J call TRBJ2-2; 8 bases line up with TRBD2. After removal of 3 bases from V and 6 bases from J, the junction contained 6 bases not matched to a gene. The CDR3 extends over 14 amino acids. Looked up from germline, CDR1 is GTSNPN and CDR2 is SVGIG (reference sequence). The CDR3 here is CAWRRGGQSGELFF. CDR3 DNA sequence: TGTGCCTGGAGACGGGGGGGCCAGTCCGGGGAGCTGTTTTTT.

This sequence joins TRBV28 and TRBJ2-7; TRBD1 agrees at 9 bases. Germline loops: CDR1 MDHEN, CDR2 SYDVKM. The CDR3 extends over 16 amino acids. The trim removed 3 bases at V and 3 bases at J, leaving 9 bases unmatched. CDR3 DNA sequence: TGTGCCAGCAGTTTGGACAGGGGAATAACGTTCTACGAGCAGTACTTC. Its protein is CASSLDRGITFYEQYF.

This clone showed up just a few times. The genes are TRBV11-3 and TRBJ2-3, with TRBD2 identical over 9 bases. The V gene's germline CDR1 is SGHNT and CDR2 YENEEA. This CDR3 has 16 residues. Trimming took 5 bases from V and 2 from J; bases not matched to a gene: 8. CDR3 coding DNA: TGTGCCAGCAGCCTTAGCGGGGGAGCTATCACAGATACGCAGTATTTT. Residues: CASSLSGGAITDTQYF.

The table lists this clone with a count of one. The chain joins TRBV9 to TRBJ2-7; 7 bases line up with TRBD1. V lost 0 bases to trimming and J lost 6 bases; unmatched junction nucleotides: 15. The V gene's germline CDR1 is SGDLS and CDR2 YYNGEE. This CDR3 region has 17 residues. The CDR3 DNA sequence: TGTGCCAGCAGCGTAGGAAAGGGGGACAGTGCCTTCCGCGAGCAGTACTTC. It is translated as CASSVGKGDSAFREQYF.

The DNA of the CDR3 is TGTGCCAGCAGCGTAGATCCTGTGAGTATTGGCTACACCTTC. Translation: CASSVDPVSIGYTF. This sequence joins TRBV9 and TRBJ1-2; D unclear. CDR3 size: 14 residues. V lost 0 bases and J 7 bases, leaving 13 bases between the germline ends. Germline CDR1 and CDR2: SGDLS and YYNGEE.

V is TRBV15 and J is TRBJ1-4; 9 bases agree with TRBD1. Germline V gene sequence: CDR1 LNHNV, CDR2 YYDKDF (reference sequence). V lost 0 bases, J lost 5 bases, and 4 bases stayed unmatched. The CDR3 totals 16 residues. CDR3 nucleotide sequence: TGTGCCACCAGCAGAGATCGTGGGACAGGGAATGAAAAACTGTTTTTT. Translated: CATSRDRGTGNEKLFF.

The rearrangement links TRBV7-9 to TRBJ1-1; TRBD1 agrees at 10 bases. The germline V gene has CDR1 SEHNR and CDR2 FQNEAQ (reference sequence). CDR3 length: 17 amino acids. After removal of 4 bases from V and 0 bases from J, the junction contained 8 bases not matched to a gene. The CDR3: CASSSARQGALNTEAFF. The CDR3 coding sequence is TGTGCCAGCAGCTCGGCCCGACAGGGGGCCTTGAACACTGAAGCTTTCTTT.